The text below deals with one TCR beta chain. The antigen is undetermined. The CDR3 has 13 amino acids. V lost 7 bases and J 1 base, leaving 8 bases between the germline ends. Per germline, CDR1 SNHLY and CDR2 FYNNEI. This entry is derived from a study of OX40 agonist ivuxolimab in advanced cancers. Turning to the study itself: Six ivuxolimab dose levels, 0.01 to 10 mg/kg, were given intravenously every 2 weeks. Two cutaneous melanoma patients and one hepatocellular carcinoma patient, three in all, had partial responses. General study points: There was clonal expansion of CD4+ and CD8+ blood T cells by week 6 at 0.1 to 3.0 mg/kg. Clonal expansion among partial responders at 0.1-3.0 mg/kg ranked near the lowest.

Generated by immunoSEQ multiplex PCR, the TCRdb table keeps only in-frame clones and is missing some. Here the sample spans tens of thousands of clones, 80% to 90% being singletons. The chain carries TRBV2 and TRBJ2-1; D is undetermined. The sequencing here drew on CD4+ or CD8+ T cells sorted from blood, taken in a trial of the OX40 agonist ivuxolimab. This sequence originates from an adult with an advanced solid tumor such as melanoma, head and neck, liver or kidney cancer. CDR3 sequence reads: CASKERSYNEQFF. CDR3 coding DNA: TGTGCCAGCAAGGAACGGTCCTACAATGAGCAGTTCTTC. The full variable domain, rest sourced from reference TRBV2 and TRBJ2-1, is EPEVTQTPSHQVTQMGQEVILRCVPISNHLYFYWYRQILGQKVEFLVSFYNNEISEKSEIFDDQFSVERPDGSNFTLKIRSTKLEDSAMYFCASKERSYNEQFFGPGTRLTVL.